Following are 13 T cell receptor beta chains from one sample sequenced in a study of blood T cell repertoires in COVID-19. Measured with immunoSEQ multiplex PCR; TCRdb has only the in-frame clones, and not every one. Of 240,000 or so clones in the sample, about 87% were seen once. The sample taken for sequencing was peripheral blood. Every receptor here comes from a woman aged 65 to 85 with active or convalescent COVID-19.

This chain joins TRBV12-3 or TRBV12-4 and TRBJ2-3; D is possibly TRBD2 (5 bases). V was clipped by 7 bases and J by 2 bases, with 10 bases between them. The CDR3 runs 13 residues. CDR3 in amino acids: CASNGDYTDTQYF. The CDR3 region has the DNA TGTGCCAGCAACGGGGATTACACAGATACGCAGTATTTT.

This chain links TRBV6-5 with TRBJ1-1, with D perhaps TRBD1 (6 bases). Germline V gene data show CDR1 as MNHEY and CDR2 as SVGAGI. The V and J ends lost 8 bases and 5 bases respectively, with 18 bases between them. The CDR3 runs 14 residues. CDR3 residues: CASSGHLSGTEAFF. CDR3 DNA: TGTGCCAGCTCGGGACACCTATCGGGGACTGAAGCTTTCTTT.

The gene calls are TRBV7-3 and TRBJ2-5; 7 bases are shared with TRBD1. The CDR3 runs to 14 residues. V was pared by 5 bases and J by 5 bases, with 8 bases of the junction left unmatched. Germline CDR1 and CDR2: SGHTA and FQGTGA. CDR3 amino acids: CASSRDSGWETQYF. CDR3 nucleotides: TGTGCCAGCAGCAGGGACAGCGGATGGGAGACCCAGTACTTC.

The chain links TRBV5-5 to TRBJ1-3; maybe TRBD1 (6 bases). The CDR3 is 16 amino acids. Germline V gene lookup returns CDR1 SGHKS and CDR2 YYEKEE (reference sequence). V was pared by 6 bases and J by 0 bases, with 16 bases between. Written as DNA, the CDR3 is TGTGCCAGCAACGAAATGTCAGGGGTCTCTGGAAACACCATATATTTT. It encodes CASNEMSGVSGNTIYF.

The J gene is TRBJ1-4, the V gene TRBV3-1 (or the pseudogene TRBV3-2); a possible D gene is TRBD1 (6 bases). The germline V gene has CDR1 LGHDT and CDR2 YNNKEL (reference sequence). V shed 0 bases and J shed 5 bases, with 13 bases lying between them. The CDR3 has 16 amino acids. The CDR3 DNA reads TGTGCCAGCAGCCAAGACGCCGGGACACGAAATGAAAAACTGTTTTTT. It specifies CASSQDAGTRNEKLFF.

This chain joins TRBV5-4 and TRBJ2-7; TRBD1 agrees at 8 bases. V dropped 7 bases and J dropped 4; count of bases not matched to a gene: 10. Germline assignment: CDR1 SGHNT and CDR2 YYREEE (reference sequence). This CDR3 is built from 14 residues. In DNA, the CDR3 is TGTGCCAGCTCCGGACAGGGCAAGAATTACGAGCAGTACTTC. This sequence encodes CASSGQGKNYEQYF.

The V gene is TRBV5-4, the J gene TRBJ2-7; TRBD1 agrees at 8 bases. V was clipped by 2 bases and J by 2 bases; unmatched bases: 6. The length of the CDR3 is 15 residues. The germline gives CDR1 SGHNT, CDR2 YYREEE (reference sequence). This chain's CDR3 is CASSFPGTGAYEQYF. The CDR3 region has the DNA TGTGCCAGCAGCTTTCCCGGGACAGGAGCCTACGAGCAGTACTTC.

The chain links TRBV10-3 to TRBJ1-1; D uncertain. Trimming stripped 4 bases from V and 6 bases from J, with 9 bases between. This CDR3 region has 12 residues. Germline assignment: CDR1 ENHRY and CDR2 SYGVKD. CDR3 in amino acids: CAISGEGAEAFF. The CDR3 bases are TGTGCCATCAGTGGGGAGGGCGCTGAAGCTTTCTTT.

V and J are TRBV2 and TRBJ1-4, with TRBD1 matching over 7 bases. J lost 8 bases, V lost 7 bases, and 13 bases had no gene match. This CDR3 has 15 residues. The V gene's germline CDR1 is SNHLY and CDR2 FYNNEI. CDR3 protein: CASNVFQGVGEKLFF. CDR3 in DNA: TGTGCCAGCAACGTATTCCAGGGGGTTGGGGAAAAACTGTTTTTT.

The CDR3 protein is CASSRQGTHNEQFF. The DNA for the CDR3 is TGTGCCAGCAGTCGACAAGGGACACACAATGAGCAGTTCTTC. The chain couples TRBV7-3 to TRBJ2-1, with D maybe TRBD1 (6 bases). Germline assignment: CDR1 SGHTA and CDR2 FQGTGA. This CDR3 region has 14 residues. The V and J ends lost 6 bases and 5 bases respectively, with 14 bases between them.

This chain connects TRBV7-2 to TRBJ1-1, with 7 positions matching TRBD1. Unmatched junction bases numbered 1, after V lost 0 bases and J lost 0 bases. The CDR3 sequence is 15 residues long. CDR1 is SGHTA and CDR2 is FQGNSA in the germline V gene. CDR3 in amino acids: CASSLAQGVNTEAFF. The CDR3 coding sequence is TGTGCCAGCAGCTTAGCGCAGGGGGTGAACACTGAAGCTTTCTTT.

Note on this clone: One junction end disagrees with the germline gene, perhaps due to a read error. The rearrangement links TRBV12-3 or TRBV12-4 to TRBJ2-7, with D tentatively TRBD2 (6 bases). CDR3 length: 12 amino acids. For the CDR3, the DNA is TGTGCCAGCAACCGGGACTCCCACGAGCAGTACTTC. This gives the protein CASNRDSHEQYF.

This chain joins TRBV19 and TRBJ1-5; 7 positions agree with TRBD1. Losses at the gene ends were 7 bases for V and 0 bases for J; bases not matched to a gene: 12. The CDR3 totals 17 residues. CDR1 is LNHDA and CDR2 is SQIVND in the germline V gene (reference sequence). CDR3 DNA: TGTGCCAGTATAGGGACAGACCCGCGATATAGCAATCAGCCCCAGCATTTT. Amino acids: CASIGTDPRYSNQPQHF.